These 31 T cell receptor beta chains share one sample of origin, sequenced in a study of T cells in Graves' hyperthyroidism and ophthalmopathy. The TCR beta CDR3 regions underwent amplification using RNA transcripts as the source. The HTBI primer set served for first-round RT-PCR of the TCR CDR3. Via MiXCR, TCRdb re-called the multiplex PCR reads, giving one row per CDR3 protein. This table holds some 490,000 distinct CDR3 sequences, around a fifth found once. What was sequenced was blood. The receptors come from a woman aged 70 to 79 with Graves' ophthalmopathy.

This clonotype came up many times. The chain recombines TRBV12-3 or TRBV12-4 with TRBJ1-1; 8 nucleotides match TRBD1. This CDR3 has 13 residues. With V trimmed by 6 bases and J by 11 bases, 11 bases remained unmatched. The CDR3 region is CASSFGQGSLAFF. CDR3 sequence (DNA): TGTGCCAGCAGCTTCGGACAGGGAAGTCTGGCTTTCTTT.

The chain joins TRBV6-1 to TRBJ2-1, with no clear D. V was cut by 4 bases and J by 7 bases, with 5 bases left in between. CDR3 length: 11 amino acids. Germline V CDR1 and CDR2: MNHNS, SASEGT. Here the CDR3 DNA reads TGTGCCAGCAGTGGGCTAAATGAGCAGTTCTTC. As protein: CASSGLNEQFF.

This clonotype has more than one count but fewer than ten. The chain has TRBV12-3 or TRBV12-4 and TRBJ2-1; 8 bases align to TRBD2. The length of the CDR3 is 16 residues. V gave up 3 bases and J gave up 6 bases; unmatched junction bases: 10. CDR3 in DNA: TGTGCCAGCAGTTTCACCCCGGCGGGAGGATTCAATGAGCAGTTCTTC. This gives the protein CASSFTPAGGFNEQFF.

The chain combines TRBV6-6 with TRBJ2-6; D is unresolved. The CDR3 has 15 residues. Per the germline V gene, CDR1 is MNHNY and CDR2 is SVGAGI (reference sequence). Deletions cut 0 bases from V and 2 bases from J, with 5 bases between. The CDR3 loop is CASSYSIPGANVLTF. DNA for the CDR3: TGTGCCAGCAGTTACTCGATCCCTGGGGCCAACGTCCTGACTTTC.

The gene calls are TRBV7-2 and TRBJ1-2; D call uncertain. This CDR3 region has 14 residues. V was cut by 3 bases and J by 9 bases, with 17 bases left in between. CDR1 and CDR2 from the germline V gene are SGHTA and FQGNSA. CDR3 region: CASSFESGGRSYTF. The CDR3 DNA reads TGTGCCAGCAGCTTTGAATCCGGTGGGCGGAGCTACACCTTC.

This clonotype was counted between two and nine times. This chain joins TRBV2 and TRBJ1-1; the D is unclear. Deletions cut 4 bases from V and 5 bases from J, with 11 bases between. This CDR3 has 13 amino acids. The germline gives CDR1 SNHLY, CDR2 FYNNEI. The CDR3 region has the DNA TGTGCCAGCAGTGGACAATGGAGGACTGAAGCTTTCTTT. It translates to CASSGQWRTEAFF.

This clonotype came up many times. The chain combines TRBV7-2 with TRBJ2-3, with D possibly matching TRBD2 (5 bases). V lost 1 base to trimming and J lost 5 bases, with 10 bases between them. The germline V gene encodes CDR1 SGHTA and CDR2 FQGNSA. The CDR3 has 14 amino acids. The CDR3 DNA follows: TGTGCCAGCAGCTTAGGTCCAGCGGTAGATACGCAGTATTTT. Its protein product is CASSLGPAVDTQYF. Supplemented by reference TRBV7-2 and TRBJ2-3, the full variable domain reads GAGVSQSPSNKVTEKGKDVELRCDPISGHTALYWYRQSLGQGLEFLIYFQGNSAPDKSGLPSDRFSAERTGGSVSTLTIQRTQQEDSAVYLCASSLGPAVDTQYFGPGTRLTVL.

This clonotype was seen ten or more times. The V call is TRBV3-1, the J call TRBJ1-1; D call uncertain. This CDR3 has 14 amino acids. In germline, CDR1 is LGHDT, CDR2 YNNKEL (reference sequence). V shed 1 base and J shed 0 bases, with 6 bases lying between them. The DNA of the CDR3 is TGTGCCAGCAGCCAAGGATCGGTGAACACTGAAGCTTTCTTT. This codes for CASSQGSVNTEAFF.

In its sample, this clonotype was seen a few times. The gene calls are TRBV4-1 and TRBJ2-7, with 10 bases fitting TRBD2. Germline CDR1 and CDR2: MGHRA and YSYEKL. V trimming: 4 bases; J trimming: 3 bases; junction bases outside the gene matches: 6. The CDR3 is 15 amino acids. In DNA form, the CDR3 reads TGCGCCAGCAGCCCCTCTGGGACTAGCGACTACGAGCAGTACTTC. This translates into CASSPSGTSDYEQYF.

The chain is built from TRBV12-3 or TRBV12-4 and TRBJ1-5; 8 bases agree with TRBD1. Germline trimming cut 3 bases from V and 6 bases from J; bases unmatched to any gene: 4. The length of the CDR3 is 14 residues. CDR3 in amino acids: CASSFSGGRQPQHF. As DNA, the CDR3 is TGTGCCAGCAGTTTTTCAGGGGGCCGTCAGCCCCAGCATTTT.

J is TRBJ2-1 and V is TRBV18; TRBD2 might be the D (5 bases). The germline V and J ends were trimmed by 2 bases and 5 bases, with 10 bases remaining between them. CDR1 is KGHSH, CDR2 LQKENI, per germline. The CDR3 totals 14 residues. The CDR3 DNA sequence: TGTGCCAGCTCACCAATCAGCGGCCACAATGAGCAGTTCTTC. It is translated as CASSPISGHNEQFF.

This chain connects TRBV7-9 to TRBJ2-3; no clear D gene. Trimming took 6 bases from V and 6 from J, leaving 19 bases between them. The CDR3 runs to 15 residues. CDR1 and CDR2 (germline): SEHNR, FQNEAQ (reference sequence). The CDR3 nucleotides read TGTGCCAGCAGTTCCTCCAACTGGTATGCGGATACGCAGTATTTT. Translation gives CASSSSNWYADTQYF.

The chain is built from TRBV5-4 and TRBJ2-5; TRBD1 or TRBD2 may be the D gene (5 bases each). Germline V gives CDR1 SGHNT, CDR2 YYREEE (reference sequence). Trimming took off 4 bases at V and 4 bases at J, with 17 bases between the two ends. CDR3 length: 15 amino acids. Here the CDR3 reads CASSMGDGRIETQYF. In DNA, the CDR3 is TGTGCCAGCAGCATGGGGGACGGAAGGATAGAGACCCAGTACTTC.

The V call is TRBV27, the J call TRBJ1-3, with no clear D. The V gene's germline CDR1 is MNHEY and CDR2 SMNVEV (reference sequence). Trimming removed 2 bases at V and 0 bases at J, with 8 bases between. The length of the CDR3 is 15 residues. The CDR3 DNA reads TGTGCCAGCAGTTTAACAAGGAGCTCTGGAAACACCATATATTTT. Amino acids: CASSLTRSSGNTIYF.

This sequence joins TRBV6-1 and TRBJ1-5, with D possibly matching TRBD1 (6 bases). V lost 1 base and J lost 2, with 9 bases in between. Germline V CDR1 and CDR2: MNHNS, SASEGT. CDR3 size: 15 residues. In nucleotides, the CDR3 is TGTGCCAGCAGTGAAGAGGGGGGCCGCAATCAGCCCCAGCATTTT. Protein product: CASSEEGGRNQPQHF.

This chain joins TRBV11-2 and TRBJ1-6; possibly TRBD1 for D (6 bases). Trimming left V 1 base short and J 9 bases short, with 10 bases between. Germline loops: CDR1 SGHAT, CDR2 FQNNGV. The CDR3 extends over 14 amino acids. The CDR3 region has the DNA TGTGCCAGCAGCTTAGGGCACAGGGCTTCACCCCTCCACTTT. This codes for CASSLGHRASPLHF.

J is TRBJ2-2 and V is TRBV6-5; the match to TRBD1 covers 9 bases. The CDR3 sequence is 17 residues long. V gave up 0 bases and J gave up 1 base; unmatched junction bases: 3. Per the germline V gene, CDR1 is MNHEY and CDR2 is SVGAGI. This chain's CDR3 is CASSYSNRGLNTGELFF. The CDR3 DNA follows: TGTGCCAGCAGTTACTCGAACAGGGGGCTGAACACCGGGGAGCTGTTTTTT.

The chain links TRBV14 to TRBJ2-7; D unresolved. The germline gives CDR1 SGHDN, CDR2 FVKESK. V dropped 1 base and J dropped 4 bases, with 11 bases sitting between them. The CDR3 contains 14 residues. The CDR3 region is CASSQAGGRYEQYF. The DNA of the CDR3 is TGTGCCAGCAGCCAAGCTGGCGGCCGATACGAGCAGTACTTC.

This chain connects TRBV7-8 to TRBJ1-1, with 8 positions matching TRBD1. After removal of 4 bases from V and 10 bases from J, the junction contained 8 bases not matched to a gene. CDR3 size: 13 residues. From germline, CDR1 is SGHVS and CDR2 FQNEAQ. The CDR3 loop is CASSYGTGAAAFF. In DNA form, the CDR3 reads TGTGCCAGCAGCTATGGGACAGGAGCTGCAGCTTTCTTT.

This clonotype turned up a few times. V is TRBV9 and J is TRBJ2-1; a possible D gene is TRBD2 (6 bases). There are 14 residues in the CDR3. Germline V gives CDR1 SGDLS, CDR2 YYNGEE. The V end was cut by 3 bases, the J end by 6 bases, with 13 bases between. CDR3: CASSGAGRGNEQFF. DNA for the CDR3: TGTGCCAGCAGCGGGGCGGGAAGGGGCAATGAGCAGTTCTTC.

The chain joins TRBV30 to TRBJ2-5; weak D call: TRBD2 (6 bases). V was trimmed by 1 base and J by 5 bases, leaving 8 bases between them. Germline V CDR1 and CDR2: GTSNPN, SVGIG (reference sequence). The CDR3 consists of 12 residues. CDR3 sequence reads: CAWSGSGETQYF. The CDR3 DNA reads as TGTGCCTGGAGTGGGAGCGGGGAGACCCAGTACTTC.

This clonotype was counted a few times. The J gene is TRBJ2-1, the V gene TRBV29-1; D is uncertain. CDR1 and CDR2 (germline): SQVTM, ANQGSEA. The CDR3 has 13 amino acids. Trimming shortened V by 6 bases and J by 0 bases, and 9 bases separated the two germline ends. DNA for the CDR3: TGCAGCGTCGCCTCGAGCTCCTACAATGAGCAGTTCTTC. It translates to CSVASSSYNEQFF.

With regard to this clonotype: Possible read error: a much larger clone is one base away. The chain couples TRBV2 to TRBJ2-7; D is ambiguous. The CDR3 is 11 residues long. Trimming cost V 4 bases and J 4 bases, with 5 bases left between them. Germline assignment: CDR1 SNHLY and CDR2 FYNNEI. CDR3 residues: CASSGEYEQYF. For the CDR3, the DNA is TGTGCCAGCAGTGGAGAGTACGAGCAGTACTTC.

This rearrangement joins TRBV19 to TRBJ2-5; D is perhaps TRBD1 (5 bases). The CDR3 contains 14 residues. Germline-derived CDR1 and CDR2 are LNHDA and SQIVND (reference sequence). V shed 3 bases and J shed 5 bases, with 13 bases lying between them. This CDR3 reads CASSIGAVGETQYF. Here the CDR3 DNA reads TGTGCCAGTAGTATTGGGGCCGTGGGTGAGACCCAGTACTTC.

This clonotype was counted only a few times. The chain joins TRBV18 to TRBJ2-3; D is unclear. V was pared by 3 bases and J by 0 bases, with 7 bases between. The CDR3 runs 14 residues. CDR1 is KGHSH and CDR2 is LQKENI in the germline V gene. The CDR3 loop is CASSPLVSTDTQYF. DNA of the CDR3: TGTGCCAGCTCACCCCTAGTGAGCACAGATACGCAGTATTTT.

The chain uses TRBV7-9 and TRBJ1-3; 7 bases are shared with TRBD1. J gave up 0 bases and V 5 bases, and 7 bases lay outside the gene matches. CDR1 is SEHNR, CDR2 FQNEAQ, per germline (reference sequence). The CDR3 length is 16 residues. The CDR3, as DNA: TGTGCCAGCAGCAGCCAGGGGGGTTACTCTGGAAACACCATATATTTT. This sequence encodes CASSSQGGYSGNTIYF.

This clonotype was counted only a few times. J is TRBJ2-3 and V is TRBV19; D not certain. The V gene's germline CDR1 is LNHDA and CDR2 SQIVND (reference sequence). The CDR3 covers 12 residues. V dropped 3 bases and J dropped 5 bases, with 6 bases sitting between them. The CDR3 here is CASSMIGDTQYF. As DNA, the CDR3 is TGTGCCAGTAGTATGATTGGAGATACGCAGTATTTT.

This clonotype was detected a few times. The chain couples TRBV5-1 to TRBJ1-2; D is perhaps TRBD1 (6 bases). The germline CDR1 and CDR2 sequences are SGHRS and YFSETQ. V was cut by 0 bases and J by 2 bases, with 14 bases left in between. The CDR3 spans 16 residues. This chain's CDR3 is CASSLEFLGGNYGYTF. CDR3 coding DNA: TGCGCCAGCAGCTTGGAGTTTCTAGGGGGAAACTATGGCTACACCTTC.

This clonotype was picked up a small number of times. The chain recombines TRBV11-2 with TRBJ2-3, with 8 bases that match TRBD2. CDR3 length: 17 residues. J was trimmed by 0 bases and V by 1 base; bases with no gene match: 6. In germline, CDR1 is SGHAT, CDR2 FQNNGV. The CDR3 reads CASSLGASGYSTDTQYF. The CDR3, as DNA: TGTGCCAGCAGCTTAGGGGCTAGCGGGTATAGCACAGATACGCAGTATTTT.

The V and J genes are TRBV9 and TRBJ2-2; no reliable D call. V was trimmed by 0 bases and J by 5 bases, leaving 14 bases between them. The CDR3 has 16 residues. Germline assignment: CDR1 SGDLS and CDR2 YYNGEE. CDR3 loop: CASSVGTLGETGELFF. CDR3 nucleotides: TGTGCCAGCAGCGTAGGGACCCTCGGTGAAACCGGGGAGCTGTTTTTT.

The chain joins TRBV19 to TRBJ1-1, with D uncertain. This CDR3 has 16 residues. The ends were cut back, 0 bases at V and 5 bases at J, with 16 bases in the middle. Germline values: CDR1 LNHDA, CDR2 SQIVND (reference sequence). CDR3 sequence (DNA): TGTGCCAGTAGTATAGATAGCGGGGTCCTTAAGACTGAAGCTTTCTTT. Encoded protein: CASSIDSGVLKTEAFF.